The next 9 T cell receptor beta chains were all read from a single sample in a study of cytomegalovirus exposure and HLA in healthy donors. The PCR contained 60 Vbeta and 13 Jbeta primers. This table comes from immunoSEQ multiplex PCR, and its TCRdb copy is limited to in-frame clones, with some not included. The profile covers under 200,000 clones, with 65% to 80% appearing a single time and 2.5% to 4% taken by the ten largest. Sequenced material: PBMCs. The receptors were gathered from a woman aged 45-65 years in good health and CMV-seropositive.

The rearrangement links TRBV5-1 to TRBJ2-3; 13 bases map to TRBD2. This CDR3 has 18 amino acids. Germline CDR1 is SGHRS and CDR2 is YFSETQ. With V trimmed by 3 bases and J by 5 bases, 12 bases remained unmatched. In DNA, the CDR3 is TGCGCCAGCAGCTACAGGCCGGGGACTAGCGGGAATGGAGATACGCAGTATTTT. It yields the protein CASSYRPGTSGNGDTQYF.

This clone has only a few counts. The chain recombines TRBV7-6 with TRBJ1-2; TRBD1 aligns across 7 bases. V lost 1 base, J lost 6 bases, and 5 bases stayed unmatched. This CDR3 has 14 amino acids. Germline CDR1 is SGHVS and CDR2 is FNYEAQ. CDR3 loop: CASSLGQGANGYTF. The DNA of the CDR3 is TGTGCCAGCAGCTTAGGACAGGGAGCTAATGGCTACACCTTC.

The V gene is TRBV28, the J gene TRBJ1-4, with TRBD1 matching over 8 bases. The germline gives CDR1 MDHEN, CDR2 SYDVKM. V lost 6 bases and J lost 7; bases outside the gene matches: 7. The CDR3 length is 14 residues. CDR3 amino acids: CASSRGQAGEKLFF. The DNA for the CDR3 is TGTGCCAGCAGCCGGGGACAGGCGGGTGAAAAACTGTTTTTT.

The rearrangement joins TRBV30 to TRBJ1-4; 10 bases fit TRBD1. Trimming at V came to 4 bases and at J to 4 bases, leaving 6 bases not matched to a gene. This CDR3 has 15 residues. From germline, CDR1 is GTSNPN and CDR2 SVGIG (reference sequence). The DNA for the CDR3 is TGTGCCTGGAATTCCGGGACAGGGGATAATGAAAAACTGTTTTTT. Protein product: CAWNSGTGDNEKLFF. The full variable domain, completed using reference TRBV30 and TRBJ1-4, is SQTIHQWPATLVQPVGSPLSLECTVEGTSNPNLYWYRQAAGRGLQLLFYSVGIGQISSEVPQNLSASRPQDRQFILSSKKLLLSDSGFYLCAWNSGTGDNEKLFFGSGTQLSVL.

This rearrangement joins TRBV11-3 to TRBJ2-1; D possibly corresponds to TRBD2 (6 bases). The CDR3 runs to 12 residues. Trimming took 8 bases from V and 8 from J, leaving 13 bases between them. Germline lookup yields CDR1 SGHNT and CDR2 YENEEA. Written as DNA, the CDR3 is TGTGCCAGCGGCTACCGGGACTATGAGCAGTTCTTC. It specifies CASGYRDYEQFF.

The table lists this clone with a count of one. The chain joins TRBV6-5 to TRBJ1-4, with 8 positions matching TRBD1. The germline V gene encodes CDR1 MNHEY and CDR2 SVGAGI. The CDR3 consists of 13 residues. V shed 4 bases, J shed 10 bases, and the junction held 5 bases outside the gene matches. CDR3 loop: CASSSGQGRKLFF. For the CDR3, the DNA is TGTGCCAGCAGTTCCGGACAGGGACGAAAACTGTTTTTT.

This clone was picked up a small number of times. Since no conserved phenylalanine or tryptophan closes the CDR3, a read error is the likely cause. The CDR3 nucleotides are TGTGCCAGCAGCCCCCGGGACAGGAGTTATGGCTACACCCTC. Its translation is CASSPRDRSYGYTL. V usage is TRBV7-2 and J usage is TRBJ1-2; TRBD1 matches at 8 bases. The CDR3 is made up of 14 amino acids. V shed 5 bases and J 5 bases; nucleotides not matched to a gene: 7. Germline-derived CDR1 and CDR2 are SGHTA and FQGNSA.

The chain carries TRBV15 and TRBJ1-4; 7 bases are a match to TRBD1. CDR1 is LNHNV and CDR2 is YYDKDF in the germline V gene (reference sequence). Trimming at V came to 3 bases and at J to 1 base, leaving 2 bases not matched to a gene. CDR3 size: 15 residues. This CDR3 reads CATSSPGGTNEKLFF. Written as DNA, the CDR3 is TGTGCCACCAGCAGCCCAGGGGGAACTAATGAAAAACTGTTTTTT.

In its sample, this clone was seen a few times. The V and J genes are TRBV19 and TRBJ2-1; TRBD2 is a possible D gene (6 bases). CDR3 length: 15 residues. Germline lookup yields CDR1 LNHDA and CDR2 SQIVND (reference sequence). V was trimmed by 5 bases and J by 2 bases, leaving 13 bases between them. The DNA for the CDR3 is TGTGCCAGTAGTTTCGGGACTCAAACCTACAATGAGCAGTTCTTC. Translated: CASSFGTQTYNEQFF.